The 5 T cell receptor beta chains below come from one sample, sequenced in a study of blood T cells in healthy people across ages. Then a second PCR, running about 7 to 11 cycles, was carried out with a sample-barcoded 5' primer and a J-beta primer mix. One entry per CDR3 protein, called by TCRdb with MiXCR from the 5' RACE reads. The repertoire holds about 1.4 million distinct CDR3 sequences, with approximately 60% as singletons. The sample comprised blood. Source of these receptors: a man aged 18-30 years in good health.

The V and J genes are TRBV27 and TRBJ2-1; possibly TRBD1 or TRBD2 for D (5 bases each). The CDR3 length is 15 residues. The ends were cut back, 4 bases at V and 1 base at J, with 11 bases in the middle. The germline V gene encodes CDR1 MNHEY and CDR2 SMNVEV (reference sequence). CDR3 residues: CASSYLGDSYNEQFF. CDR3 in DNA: TGTGCCAGCAGTTATTTGGGGGATTCCTACAATGAGCAGTTCTTC.

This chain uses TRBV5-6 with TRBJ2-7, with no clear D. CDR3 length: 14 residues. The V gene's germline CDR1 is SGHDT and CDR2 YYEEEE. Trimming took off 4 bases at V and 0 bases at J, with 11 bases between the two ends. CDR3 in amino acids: CASSPFSGSYEQYF. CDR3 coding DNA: TGTGCCAGCAGCCCCTTTTCGGGCTCCTACGAGCAGTACTTC. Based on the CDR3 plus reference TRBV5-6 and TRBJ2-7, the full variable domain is DAGVTQSPTHLIKTRGQQVTLRCSPKSGHDTVSWYQQALGQGPQFIFQYYEEEERQRGNFPDRFSGHQFPNYSSELNVNALLLGDSALYLCASSPFSGSYEQYFGPGTRLTVT.

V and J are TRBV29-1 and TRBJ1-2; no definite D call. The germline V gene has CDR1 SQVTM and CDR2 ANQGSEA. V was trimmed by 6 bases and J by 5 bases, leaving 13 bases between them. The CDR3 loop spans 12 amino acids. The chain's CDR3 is CSVLWTDYGYTF. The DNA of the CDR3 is TGCAGCGTACTATGGACGGATTATGGCTACACCTTC.

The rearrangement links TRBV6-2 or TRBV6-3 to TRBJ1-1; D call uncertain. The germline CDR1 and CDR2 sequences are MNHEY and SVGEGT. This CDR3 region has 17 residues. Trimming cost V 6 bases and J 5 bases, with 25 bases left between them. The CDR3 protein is CASSAWGVKALWTEAFF. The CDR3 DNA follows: TGTGCCAGCAGCGCGTGGGGAGTAAAGGCTTTGTGGACTGAAGCTTTCTTT.

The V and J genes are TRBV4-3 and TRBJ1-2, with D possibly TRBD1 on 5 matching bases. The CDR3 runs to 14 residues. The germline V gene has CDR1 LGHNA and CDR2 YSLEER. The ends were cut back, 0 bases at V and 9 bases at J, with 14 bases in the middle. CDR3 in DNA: TGCGCCAGCAGCCAAGACGGGACTGCCTACCGCTACACCTTC. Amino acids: CASSQDGTAYRYTF.